A selection of T cell receptor beta chains follows, all from one sample in a study of shared clonotypes between healthy human individuals. Sequenced by immunoSEQ multiplex PCR; TCRdb stores in-frame clones only, minus some. The table records a few million clones, approximately 95% of them present only once. Material: naive CD4+ T cells sorted from blood. The receptors shown here come from a man aged 18 to 30 in good health. Each CDR3 is given with its conserved first and last residue. Each record gives: J gene, clone size, D gene, V gene, CDR3 DNA, CDR3 protein. A D gene is named only where the DNA matches it firmly. Clone size, where shown, is once, few, many, or a class for clones that have expanded.

J: TRBJ2-7; size: -; D: -; V: TRBV19; DNA: TGTGCCAGTAGTATAATAGGGAACCCGGCCTACGAGCAGTACTTC; CDR3: CASSIIGNPAYEQYF
J: TRBJ1-1; size: -; D: -; V: TRBV28; DNA: TGTGCCAGCAGCCCCTCGTCCGGAAGGGTCACTGAAGCTTTCTTT; CDR3: CASSPSSGRVTEAFF
J: TRBJ2-1; size: -; D: -; V: TRBV6-5; DNA: TGTGCCAGCAGTTTCGGTCTGGGTCAGCAGTTCTTC; CDR3: CASSFGLGQQFF
J: TRBJ1-1; size: -; D: -; V: TRBV18; DNA: TGTGCCAGCTCACTGGGACAAATGAACACTGAAGCTTTCTTT; CDR3: CASSLGQMNTEAFF
J: TRBJ2-2; size: once; D: TRBD1; V: TRBV18; DNA: TGTGCCAGCTCGACAACAGGGGGCGCGAACACCGGGGAGCTGTTTTTT; CDR3: CASSTTGGANTGELFF
J: TRBJ2-3; size: -; D: -; V: TRBV4-1; DNA: TGCGCCAGCAGCCAGGGCCTTGGTGGTGAGCTGAGCACAGATACGCAGTATTTT; CDR3: CASSQGLGGELSTDTQYF
J: TRBJ2-1; size: -; D: -; V: TRBV29-1; DNA: TGCAGCGTTCGTTCTATGGGGCGCGGCCTAACCTACAATGAGCAGTTCTTC; CDR3: CSVRSMGRGLTYNEQFF
J: TRBJ2-7; size: -; D: -; V: TRBV2; DNA: TGTGCCAGCAGCTCTACTTACGAGCAGTACTTC; CDR3: CASSSTYEQYF
J: TRBJ2-3; size: -; D: -; V: TRBV7-8; DNA: TGTGCCAGCATCAATCAGCGGGCGAACACAGATACGCAGTATTTT; CDR3: CASINQRANTDTQYF
J: TRBJ2-2; size: -; D: -; V: TRBV27; DNA: TGTGCCAGCAGTAATCCACCTCTCACCGGGGAGCTGTTTTTT; CDR3: CASSNPPLTGELFF
J: TRBJ2-5; size: -; D: -; V: TRBV7-9; DNA: TGTGCCAGCAGCCCTCGGGGGTTGACGGAGACCCAGTACTTC; CDR3: CASSPRGLTETQYF
J: TRBJ1-6; size: -; D: TRBD1; V: TRBV5-4; DNA: TGTGCCAGCAGCTGGGACAGGGGGTTCGATTCACCCCTCCACTTT; CDR3: CASSWDRGFDSPLHF
J: TRBJ2-3; size: -; D: -; V: TRBV30; DNA: TGTGCCTGGAGTGTAGGGGTGGGGGATACGCAGTATTTT; CDR3: CAWSVGVGDTQYF
J: TRBJ2-5; size: -; D: -; V: TRBV29-1; DNA: TGCAGCGTTGCCCTTCTTGAGTCGGCCCAGTACTTC; CDR3: CSVALLESAQYF
J: TRBJ1-5; size: -; D: TRBD1; V: TRBV18; DNA: TGTGCCAGCTCACCGGGGAGGGGGCCGGAACAGCCCCAGCATTTT; CDR3: CASSPGRGPEQPQHF